This entry lists 32 T cell receptor beta chains sequenced from one sample in a study of cytomegalovirus exposure and HLA in healthy donors. The primer mix had 60 Vbeta and 13 Jbeta primers. Clones were sequenced by immunoSEQ multiplex PCR, and TCRdb holds only the in-frame ones, with some missing. The table has about 80,000 clones, 60% to 80% seen once; the top ten hold around 3.2%. The sequenced sample was PBMCs. All receptors come from a man aged 50 or older in good health and CMV-seronegative.

The chain joins TRBV6-1 to TRBJ2-5, with D perhaps TRBD2 (6 bases). Trimming took off 7 bases at V and 5 bases at J, with 17 bases between the two ends. Germline V gene sequence: CDR1 MNHNS, CDR2 SASEGT. This CDR3 is 14 amino acids long. The DNA for the CDR3 is TGTGCCAGCATAGGAGGGACGGGGGAGGAGACCCAGTACTTC. Its translation: CASIGGTGEETQYF.

This clone has just a few counts. The gene calls are TRBV7-8 and TRBJ2-6; possibly TRBD1 for D (5 bases). Germline CDR1 SGHVS, CDR2 FQNEAQ. There are 18 residues in the CDR3. Trimming stripped 4 bases from V and 1 base from J, with 17 bases between. CDR3 in DNA: TGTGCCAGCAGCTCCGAGGTTACAGGAACTTCTGGGGCCAACGTCCTGACTTTC. Protein sequence: CASSSEVTGTSGANVLTF.

The CDR3 DNA follows: TGTGCCAGCAGACCTACCCGGGGCGGGGGTGAGCAGTTCTTC. Residues: CASRPTRGGGEQFF. The rearrangement links TRBV27 to TRBJ2-1; TRBD2 matches at 7 bases. This CDR3 spans 14 amino acids. Germline lookup yields CDR1 MNHEY and CDR2 SMNVEV (reference sequence). J gave up 9 bases and V 6 bases, and 11 bases lay outside the gene matches.

The genes are TRBV7-8 and TRBJ1-4, with a possible D match to TRBD1 (6 bases). The V and J ends lost 5 bases and 3 bases respectively, with 16 bases between them. CDR3 size: 16 residues. Germline CDR1 SGHVS, CDR2 FQNEAQ. The DNA for the CDR3 is TGTGCCAGCAGCGCCAGCCTCAGGGGACCTAATGAAAAACTGTTTTTT. Translated, it gives CASSASLRGPNEKLFF.

The chain joins TRBV4-3 to TRBJ1-2; the D is unclear. V lost 5 bases and J lost 7, with 14 bases in between. Germline assignment: CDR1 LGHNA and CDR2 YSLEER. The CDR3 is made up of 13 amino acids. The CDR3 sequence: CASSGEGGRGYTF. The DNA for the CDR3 is TGCGCCAGCAGCGGAGAGGGAGGACGTGGCTACACCTTC.

This rearrangement joins TRBV7-9 to TRBJ2-1, with D possibly TRBD2 on 6 matching bases. The CDR3 runs to 15 residues. Looked up from germline, CDR1 is SEHNR and CDR2 is FQNEAQ (reference sequence). V shed 0 bases and J shed 3 bases, with 9 bases lying between them. CDR3 sequence reads: CASSLAGGNYNEQFF. CDR3 in DNA: TGTGCCAGCAGCTTAGCGGGGGGAAACTACAATGAGCAGTTCTTC. The full variable domain, rest sourced from reference TRBV7-9 and TRBJ2-1, is DTGVSQNPRHKITKRGQNVTFRCDPISEHNRLYWYRQTLGQGPEFLTYFQNEAQLEKSRLLSDRFSAERPKGSFSTLEIQRTEQGDSAMYLCASSLAGGNYNEQFFGPGTRLTVL.

The genes are TRBV6-4 and TRBJ2-7; a possible D gene is TRBD2 (7 bases). Trimming pared 8 bases from V and 7 bases from J, leaving 21 bases between. Germline V gene sequence: CDR1 MRHNA, CDR2 SNTAGT. The CDR3 is 14 amino acids. CDR3 protein: CASAGLRGGAEQYF. The CDR3 DNA reads as TGTGCCAGCGCGGGGCTGAGGGGGGGGGCGGAGCAGTACTTC.

This clone was detected only once. The rearrangement links TRBV9 to TRBJ1-6; D is possibly TRBD1 (6 bases). The CDR3 contains 15 residues. V lost 3 bases, J lost 4 bases, and 11 bases lay in between. Germline-derived CDR1 and CDR2 are SGDLS and YYNGEE. For the CDR3, the DNA is TGTGCCAGCAGCGCGGATACAGGGTATAATTCACCCCTCCACTTT. Translation gives CASSADTGYNSPLHF. The full variable domain, rest sourced from reference TRBV9 and TRBJ1-6, is DSGVTQTPKHLITATGQRVTLRCSPRSGDLSVYWYQQSLDQGLQFLIQYYNGEERAKGNILERFSAQQFPDLHSELNLSSLELGDSALYFCASSADTGYNSPLHFGNGTRLTVT.

This rearrangement joins TRBV15 to TRBJ1-3; no clear D gene. Germline-derived CDR1 and CDR2 are LNHNV and YYDKDF (reference sequence). V lost 1 base and J 0 bases, leaving 7 bases between the germline ends. There are 15 residues in the CDR3. The CDR3 spells CATSRARDSGNTIYF. The CDR3 nucleotides read TGTGCCACCAGCAGAGCCCGGGACTCTGGAAACACCATATATTTT. Full variable domain (outside the CDR3, taken from reference TRBV15 and TRBJ1-3): DAMVIQNPRYQVTQFGKPVTLSCSQTLNHNVMYWYQQKSSQAPKLLFHYYDKDFNNEADTPDNFQSRRPNTSFCFLDIRSPGLGDTAMYLCATSRARDSGNTIYFGEGSWLTVV.

The chain couples TRBV18 to TRBJ2-1; maybe TRBD2 (5 bases). Trimming left V 4 bases short and J 7 bases short, with 8 bases between. This CDR3 has 12 amino acids. Germline values: CDR1 KGHSH, CDR2 LQKENI. The CDR3 DNA reads as TGTGCCAGCTCACTGTCGGGAAATGAGCAGTTCTTC. Translating it yields CASSLSGNEQFF.

This rearrangement joins TRBV6-6 to TRBJ1-3; 8 bases match TRBD1. This CDR3 spans 14 amino acids. Germline loops: CDR1 MNHNY, CDR2 SVGAGI (reference sequence). Losses at the gene ends were 5 bases for V and 5 bases for J; bases not matched to a gene: 5. The CDR3 sequence: CASSVGQGRNTIYF. CDR3 nucleotides: TGTGCCAGCAGTGTCGGACAGGGTAGAAACACCATATATTTT.

The chain links TRBV13 to TRBJ1-5, with D uncertain. CDR3 size: 12 residues. Germline V gene data show CDR1 as PRHDT and CDR2 as FYEKMQ (reference sequence). V was shortened by 3 bases and J by 6 bases, with 6 bases between the two germline ends. The CDR3 is CASSFMSQPQHF. Here the CDR3 DNA reads TGTGCCAGCAGCTTCATGAGTCAGCCCCAGCATTTT.

V is TRBV2 and J is TRBJ2-2; D is ambiguous. Germline loops: CDR1 SNHLY, CDR2 FYNNEI. V was pared by 3 bases and J by 3 bases, with 11 bases between. The CDR3 contains 15 residues. The DNA of the CDR3 is TGTGCCAGCAGTGATCCCCCTCGGGACACCGGGGAGCTGTTTTTT. It yields the protein CASSDPPRDTGELFF.

This chain uses TRBV5-1 with TRBJ2-2, with 10 nucleotides matching TRBD2. J was trimmed by 4 bases and V by 0 bases; bases with no gene match: 3. The germline gives CDR1 SGHRS, CDR2 YFSETQ. This CDR3 is 16 amino acids long. The CDR3 DNA follows: TGCGCCAGCAGCTTGGGGACTAGCGGTCGCACCGGGGAGCTGTTTTTT. It translates to CASSLGTSGRTGELFF.

V gene TRBV9 combines with J gene TRBJ2-3; TRBD2 matches 7 bases. This CDR3 is 19 amino acids long. The germline CDR1 and CDR2 sequences are SGDLS and YYNGEE. Trimming removed 2 bases from V and 1 base from J; junction bases left unmatched: 16. The CDR3 sequence: CASSVDGEGGYKGTDTQYF. CDR3 nucleotides: TGTGCCAGCAGCGTGGACGGGGAGGGAGGTTACAAAGGCACAGATACGCAGTATTTT.

The count of this clone is one. The rearrangement uses TRBV5-1 and TRBJ2-3; perhaps TRBD2 as D (5 bases). The CDR3 loop spans 14 amino acids. The germline V and J ends were trimmed by 7 bases and 4 bases, with 16 bases remaining between them. Germline V gene sequence: CDR1 SGHRS, CDR2 YFSETQ. The CDR3 loop is CASSLASFPDTQYF. The CDR3 DNA reads TGCGCCAGCTCTCTAGCCTCCTTCCCAGATACGCAGTATTTT.

The chain links TRBV2 to TRBJ1-5, with D tentatively TRBD1 (5 bases). V lost 4 bases and J 2 bases, leaving 18 bases between the germline ends. Germline values: CDR1 SNHLY, CDR2 FYNNEI. The CDR3 covers 17 residues. In DNA form, the CDR3 reads TGTGCCAGCAGTGTGTATGCGGGGGGGTCAGGCAATCAGCCCCAGCATTTT. Its protein is CASSVYAGGSGNQPQHF.

This clone came up once. V gene TRBV4-3 combines with J gene TRBJ1-1; no firm D call. Germline loops: CDR1 LGHNA, CDR2 YSLEER. This CDR3 is built from 15 residues. V lost 3 bases and J 2 bases, leaving 13 bases between the germline ends. CDR3 sequence reads: CASSHGSAVNTEAFF. The CDR3 DNA is TGCGCCAGCAGCCACGGGTCGGCAGTTAACACTGAAGCTTTCTTT.

The V call is TRBV30, the J call TRBJ2-1; D gene unclear. In germline, CDR1 is GTSNPN, CDR2 SVGIG (reference sequence). V lost 3 bases to trimming and J lost 4 bases, with 4 bases between them. The CDR3 runs to 11 residues. The DNA for the CDR3 is TGTGCCTGGAGGAGGTACAATGAGCAGTTCTTC. The encoded protein is CAWRRYNEQFF.

V is TRBV6-1 and J is TRBJ1-6; D unresolved. Trimming stripped 2 bases from V and 7 bases from J, with 18 bases between. The CDR3 is 17 amino acids. The germline V gene encodes CDR1 MNHNS and CDR2 SASEGT. The CDR3 nucleotides read TGTGCCAGCAGTGAAAATTTGGGAGCGTCGGTGAATTCACCCCTCCACTTT. This encodes CASSENLGASVNSPLHF.

The chain uses TRBV30 and TRBJ1-3; a weak D match, TRBD1 (5 bases). Germline CDR1 GTSNPN, CDR2 SVGIG (reference sequence). The CDR3 has 16 residues. Trimming took off 1 base at V and 5 bases at J, with 18 bases between the two ends. Written as DNA, the CDR3 is TGTGCCTGGAGTGGGGGCCTGACAAGCCGTAGAAACACCATATATTTT. Translating gives CAWSGGLTSRRNTIYF.

The CDR3 region has the DNA TGTGCCAGCAGCCCAGGACAGGGAAGGGACTCTGGAAACACCATATATTTT. This sequence encodes CASSPGQGRDSGNTIYF. This sequence joins TRBV7-2 and TRBJ1-3; 8 bases agree with TRBD1. This CDR3 comprises 17 residues. The germline CDR1 and CDR2 sequences are SGHTA and FQGNSA. V shed 5 bases, J shed 0 bases, and the junction held 9 bases outside the gene matches.

The chain links TRBV6-1 to TRBJ1-2; 8 bases align to TRBD1. The J segment lost 2 bases and the V segment lost 8 bases, leaving 10 bases of the junction unmatched. CDR1 MNHNS and CDR2 SASEGT come from the germline V gene. The CDR3 contains 15 residues. The CDR3 here is CASREGQASNYGYTF. CDR3 nucleotide sequence: TGTGCCAGCCGAGAGGGACAGGCTTCCAACTATGGCTACACCTTC.

This chain links TRBV7-9 with TRBJ2-1, with D possibly being TRBD1 (6 bases). Looked up from germline, CDR1 is SEHNR and CDR2 is FQNEAQ (reference sequence). The CDR3 is 15 amino acids. V shed 3 bases and J shed 5 bases, with 14 bases lying between them. In nucleotides, the CDR3 is TGTGCCAGCAGCTTGACCCTTGGGGGCAACAATGAGCAGTTCTTC. Protein: CASSLTLGGNNEQFF.

The V and J genes are TRBV11-2 and TRBJ1-5; D ambiguous. The V gene's germline CDR1 is SGHAT and CDR2 FQNNGV. With 0 bases removed from V and 5 bases from J, the gap between germline ends came to 8 bases. The CDR3 spans 14 residues. CDR3 residues: CASSLDTGYQPQHF. The CDR3 DNA follows: TGTGCCAGCAGCTTAGATACGGGTTATCAGCCCCAGCATTTT. Together with reference TRBV11-2 and TRBJ1-5, the CDR3 gives the full variable domain: EAGVAQSPRYKIIEKRQSVAFWCNPISGHATLYWYQQILGQGPKLLIQFQNNGVVDDSQLPKDRFSAERLKGVDSTLKIQPAKLEDSAVYLCASSLDTGYQPQHFGDGTRLSIL.

This rearrangement joins TRBV11-3 to TRBJ1-2, with 7 bases that match TRBD1. Unmatched junction bases numbered 1, after V lost 0 bases and J lost 6 bases. The germline CDR1 and CDR2 sequences are SGHNT and YENEEA. This CDR3 has 13 amino acids. This chain's CDR3 is CASSLDDRDGYTF. Written as DNA, the CDR3 is TGTGCCAGCAGCTTAGATGACAGGGATGGCTACACCTTC.

The V gene is TRBV9, the J gene TRBJ1-4, with TRBD1 matching 7 bases. Trimming removed 0 bases from V and 1 base from J; junction bases left unmatched: 6. This CDR3 has 17 amino acids. The germline V gene has CDR1 SGDLS and CDR2 YYNGEE. The CDR3 DNA follows: TGTGCCAGCAGCGTAGGGACAGGCTTTGGAACTAATGAAAAACTGTTTTTT. This translates into CASSVGTGFGTNEKLFF.

This clone was recorded once. The chain combines TRBV21-1 with TRBJ2-7; TRBD2, the table's D call, was not compared with the DNA. TRBV21-1 is labeled a pseudogene. The CDR3 runs to 11 residues. CDR3 sequence (DNA): TGTGCCAGCAGCATTCGGTACGAGCAGTACTTC. The encoded protein is CASSIRYEQYF.

The CDR3: CASTESRSWLPQHF. CDR3 DNA sequence: TGTGCCAGTACAGAGTCGAGGTCATGGTTGCCCCAGCATTTT. V and J are TRBV19 and TRBJ1-5; unclear D gene. The CDR3 has 14 residues. Trimming cost V 7 bases and J 9 bases, with 19 bases left between them. In germline, CDR1 is LNHDA, CDR2 SQIVND (reference sequence).

V usage is TRBV25-1 and J usage is TRBJ2-3; 9 bases fit TRBD2. With V trimmed by 3 bases and J by 8 bases, 6 bases remained unmatched. Germline lookup yields CDR1 MGHDK and CDR2 SYGVNS. The CDR3 runs 14 residues. CDR3 bases: TGTGCCAGCAGTGAGAGCGGGGGGTTGGGTACGCAGTATTTT. Amino acids: CASSESGGLGTQYF.

V and J are TRBV19 and TRBJ1-5; D is possibly TRBD1 (6 bases). The CDR3 is 12 residues long. Germline V gene sequence: CDR1 LNHDA, CDR2 SQIVND (reference sequence). The V end lost 3 bases, the J end lost 12 bases, and 12 bases lay between the germline ends. The CDR3 spells CASSMITGLQHF. CDR3 nucleotide sequence: TGTGCCAGTAGTATGATCACAGGGCTCCAGCATTTT.

The V and J genes are TRBV7-9 and TRBJ2-7, with D maybe TRBD2 (7 bases). V was cut by 7 bases and J by 6 bases, with 25 bases left in between. Germline CDR1 SEHNR, CDR2 FQNEAQ (reference sequence). This CDR3 region has 16 residues. The CDR3 region is CASILGGAGSSGEQYF. The CDR3 coding sequence is TGTGCCAGCATCCTAGGGGGGGCAGGGTCATCCGGCGAGCAGTACTTC.